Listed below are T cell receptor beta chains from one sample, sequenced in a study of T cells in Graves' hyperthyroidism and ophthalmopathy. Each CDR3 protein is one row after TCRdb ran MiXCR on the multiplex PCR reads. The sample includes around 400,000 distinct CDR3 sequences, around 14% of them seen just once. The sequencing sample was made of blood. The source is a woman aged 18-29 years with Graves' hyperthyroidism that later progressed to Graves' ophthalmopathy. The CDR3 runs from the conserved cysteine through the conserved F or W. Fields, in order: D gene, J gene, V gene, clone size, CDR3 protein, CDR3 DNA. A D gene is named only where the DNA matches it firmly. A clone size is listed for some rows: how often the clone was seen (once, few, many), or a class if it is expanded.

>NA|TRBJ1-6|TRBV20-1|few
CSARSANDSPLHF
TGCAGTGCTAGGAGTGCTAACGATTCACCCCTCCACTTT
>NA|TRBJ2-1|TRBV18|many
CASSPPSGSYNEQFF
TGTGCCAGCTCACCACCTAGCGGCTCCTACAATGAGCAGTTCTTC
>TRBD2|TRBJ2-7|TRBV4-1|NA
CASSQGLAQRFEQYF
TGCGCCAGCAGCCAAGGACTAGCCCAAAGGTTCGAGCAGTACTTC
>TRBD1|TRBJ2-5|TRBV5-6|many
CASSLVTMGQVIKTQYF
TGTGCCAGCAGCTTGGTTACTATGGGACAGGTCATTAAGACCCAGTACTTC
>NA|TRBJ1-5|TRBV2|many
CASSGRTNQPQHF
TGTGCCAGCAGTGGCCGGACCAATCAGCCCCAGCATTTT
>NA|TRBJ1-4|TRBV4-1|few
CASSQDGGKVEKLFF
TGCGCCAGCAGCCAAGATGGGGGCAAGGTTGAAAAACTGTTTTTT
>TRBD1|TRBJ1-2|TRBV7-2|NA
CASSSRTGTGGYTF
TGTGCCAGCAGCTCTCGGACAGGGACGGGAGGCTACACCTTC
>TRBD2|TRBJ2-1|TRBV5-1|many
CASSLVREGGEQFF
TGCGCCAGCAGCTTGGTACGGGAGGGGGGTGAGCAGTTCTTC
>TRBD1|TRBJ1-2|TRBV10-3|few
CAIRTTGVDGYTF
TGTGCCATCAGGACCACAGGGGTTGATGGCTACACCTTC
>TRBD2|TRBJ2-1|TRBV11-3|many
CASSLVTSGYNEQFF
TGTGCCAGCAGCTTAGTTACTAGCGGTTACAATGAGCAGTTCTTC
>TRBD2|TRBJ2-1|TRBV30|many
CAWSAGTSELNEQFF
TGTGCCTGGAGCGCCGGGACTAGCGAGCTCAATGAGCAGTTCTTC
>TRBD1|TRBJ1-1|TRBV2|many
CASSEGQGSLNTEAFF
TGTGCCAGCAGTGAGGGACAGGGGTCCCTGAACACTGAAGCTTTCTTT
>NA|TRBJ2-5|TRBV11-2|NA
CASSLDERVGVGTQYF
TGTGCCAGCAGCTTAGATGAGAGGGTGGGAGTGGGGACCCAGTACTTC
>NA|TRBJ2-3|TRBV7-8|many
CASSLKDLADTQYF
TGTGCCAGCAGCTTAAAGGATCTGGCAGATACGCAGTATTTT
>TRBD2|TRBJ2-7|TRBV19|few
CASSELAGQSYEQYF
TGTGCCAGTAGTGAACTAGCGGGGCAATCCTACGAGCAGTACTTC
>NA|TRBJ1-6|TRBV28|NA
CASSPISPGTGNNSPLHF
TGTGCCAGCAGCCCCATATCTCCCGGGACGGGTAATAATTCACCCCTCCACTTT
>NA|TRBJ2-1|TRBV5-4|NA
CASSWPLSDEQFF
TGTGCCAGCAGCTGGCCATTGAGCGATGAGCAGTTCTTC
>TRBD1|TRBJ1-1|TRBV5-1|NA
CASSLGQGARGTEAFF
TGCGCCAGCAGCTTGGGACAGGGGGCTCGGGGAACTGAAGCTTTCTTT